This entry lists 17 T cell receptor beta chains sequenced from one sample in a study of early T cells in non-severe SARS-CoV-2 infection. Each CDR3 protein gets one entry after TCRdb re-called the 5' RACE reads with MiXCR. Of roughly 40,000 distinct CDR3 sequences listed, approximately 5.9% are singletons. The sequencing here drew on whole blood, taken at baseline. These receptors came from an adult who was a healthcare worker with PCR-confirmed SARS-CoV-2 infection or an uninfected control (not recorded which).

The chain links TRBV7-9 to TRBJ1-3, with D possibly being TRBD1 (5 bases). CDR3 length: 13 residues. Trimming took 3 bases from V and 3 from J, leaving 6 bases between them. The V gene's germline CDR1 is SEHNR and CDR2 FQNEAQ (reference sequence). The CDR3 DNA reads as TGTGCCAGCAGCTTCGACAGTGGAAACACCATATATTTT. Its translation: CASSFDSGNTIYF.

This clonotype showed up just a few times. DNA for the CDR3: TGCGCCAGCAGTCCTAGATACACCGACACAGATACGCAGTATTTT. Protein sequence: CASSPRYTDTDTQYF. The rearrangement uses TRBV4-3 and TRBJ2-3; D remains ambiguous. Germline V lookup: CDR1 LGHNA, CDR2 YSLEER. V was cut by 6 bases and J by 2 bases, with 15 bases left in between. There are 15 residues in the CDR3.

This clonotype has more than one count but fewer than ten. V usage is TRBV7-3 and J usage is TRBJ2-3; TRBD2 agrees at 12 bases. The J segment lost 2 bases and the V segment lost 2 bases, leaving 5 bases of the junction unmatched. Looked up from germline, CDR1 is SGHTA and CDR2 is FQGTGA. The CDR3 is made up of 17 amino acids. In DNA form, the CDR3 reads TGTGCCAGCAGCTTACTAGCGGGGGGGCTAAACACAGATACGCAGTATTTT. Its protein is CASSLLAGGLNTDTQYF.

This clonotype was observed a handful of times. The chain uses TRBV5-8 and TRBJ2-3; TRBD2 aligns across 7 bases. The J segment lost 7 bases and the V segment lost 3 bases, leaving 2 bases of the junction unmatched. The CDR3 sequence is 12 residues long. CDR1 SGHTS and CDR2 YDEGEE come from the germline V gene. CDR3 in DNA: TGTGCCAGCAGCTGGAGCGGGAATACGCAGTATTTT. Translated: CASSWSGNTQYF.

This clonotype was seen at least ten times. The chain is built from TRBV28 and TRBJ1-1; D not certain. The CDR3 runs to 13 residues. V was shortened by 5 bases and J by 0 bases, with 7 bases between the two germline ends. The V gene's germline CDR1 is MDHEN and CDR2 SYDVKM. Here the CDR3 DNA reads TGTGCCAGCAGTCCCCGTATGAACACTGAAGCTTTCTTT. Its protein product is CASSPRMNTEAFF.

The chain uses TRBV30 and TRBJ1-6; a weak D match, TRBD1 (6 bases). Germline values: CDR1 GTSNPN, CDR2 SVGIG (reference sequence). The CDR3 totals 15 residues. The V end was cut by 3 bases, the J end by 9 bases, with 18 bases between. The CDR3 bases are TGTGCCTGGAGCCTACAGGGAGCTGAGGGTTCACCCCTCCACTTT. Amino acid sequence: CAWSLQGAEGSPLHF.

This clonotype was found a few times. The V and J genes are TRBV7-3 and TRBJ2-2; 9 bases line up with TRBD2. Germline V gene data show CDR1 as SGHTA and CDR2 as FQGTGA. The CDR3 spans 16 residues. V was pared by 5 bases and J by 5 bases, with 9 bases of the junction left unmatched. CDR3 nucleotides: TGTGCCAGCAGCCCCGGGACTAGCTTGAGGACCGGGGAGCTGTTTTTT. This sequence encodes CASSPGTSLRTGELFF.

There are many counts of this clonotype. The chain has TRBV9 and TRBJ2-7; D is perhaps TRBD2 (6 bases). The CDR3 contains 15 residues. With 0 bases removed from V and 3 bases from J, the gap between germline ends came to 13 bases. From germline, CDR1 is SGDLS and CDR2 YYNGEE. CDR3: CASSVAPTSYYEQYF. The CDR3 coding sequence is TGTGCCAGCAGCGTAGCTCCGACTAGTTACTACGAGCAGTACTTC.

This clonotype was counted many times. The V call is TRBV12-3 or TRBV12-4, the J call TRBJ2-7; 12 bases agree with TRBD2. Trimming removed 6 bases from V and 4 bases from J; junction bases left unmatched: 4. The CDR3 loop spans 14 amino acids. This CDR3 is CASRLAGGSYEQYF. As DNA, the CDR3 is TGTGCCAGCAGACTAGCGGGGGGCTCGTACGAGCAGTACTTC.

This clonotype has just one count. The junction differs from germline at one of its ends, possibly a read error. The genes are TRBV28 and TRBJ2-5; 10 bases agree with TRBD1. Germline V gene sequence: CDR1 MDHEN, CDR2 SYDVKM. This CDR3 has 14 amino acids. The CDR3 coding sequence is TGTGCCAGCAGCTCCGGGACAGGGGTTGAGACCCAGCACTTC. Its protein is CASSSGTGVETQHF.

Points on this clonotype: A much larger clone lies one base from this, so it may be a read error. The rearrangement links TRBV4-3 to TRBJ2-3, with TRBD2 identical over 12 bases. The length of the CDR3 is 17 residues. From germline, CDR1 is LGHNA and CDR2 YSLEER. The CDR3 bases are TGCGCCAGCAGCCCCGATAGACTAGCGGGGGACACAGGTACGCAGTATTTT. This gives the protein CASSPDRLAGDTGTQYF.

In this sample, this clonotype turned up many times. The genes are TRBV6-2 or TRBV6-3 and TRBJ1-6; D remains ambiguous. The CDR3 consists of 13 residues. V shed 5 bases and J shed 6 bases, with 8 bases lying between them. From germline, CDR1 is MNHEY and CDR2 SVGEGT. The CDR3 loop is CASSPTVNSPLHF. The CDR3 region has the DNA TGTGCCAGCAGTCCCACGGTTAATTCACCCCTCCACTTT.

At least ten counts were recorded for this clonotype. The chain's CDR3 is CSGLAGALYNEQFF. The CDR3 DNA is TGCAGCGGACTAGCGGGGGCCCTATACAATGAGCAGTTCTTC. The V gene is TRBV29-1, the J gene TRBJ2-1; TRBD2 matches 12 bases. The germline gives CDR1 SQVTM, CDR2 ANQGSEA. The CDR3 has 14 residues. J gave up 4 bases and V 7 bases, and 5 bases lay outside the gene matches.

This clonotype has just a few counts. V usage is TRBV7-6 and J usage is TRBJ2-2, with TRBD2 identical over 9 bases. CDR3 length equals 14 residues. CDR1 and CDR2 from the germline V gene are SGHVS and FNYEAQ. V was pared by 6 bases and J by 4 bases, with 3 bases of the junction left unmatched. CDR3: CASSRRGGTGELFF. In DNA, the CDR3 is TGTGCCAGCAGTCGGCGGGGGGGCACCGGGGAGCTGTTTTTT.

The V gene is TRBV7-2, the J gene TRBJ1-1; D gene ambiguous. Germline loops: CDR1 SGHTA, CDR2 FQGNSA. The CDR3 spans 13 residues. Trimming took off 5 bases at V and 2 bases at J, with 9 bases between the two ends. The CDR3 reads CASSRMVNTEAFF. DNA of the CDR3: TGTGCCAGCAGCAGGATGGTTAACACTGAAGCTTTCTTT.

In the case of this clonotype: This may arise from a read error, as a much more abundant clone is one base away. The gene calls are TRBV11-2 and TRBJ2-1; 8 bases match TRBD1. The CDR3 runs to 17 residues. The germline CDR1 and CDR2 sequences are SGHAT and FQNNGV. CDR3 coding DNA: TGTACCAGCAGCAAGGGACAGGAGGGTAGCTCCTACAATGAGCAGTTCTTC. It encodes CTSSKGQEGSSYNEQFF.

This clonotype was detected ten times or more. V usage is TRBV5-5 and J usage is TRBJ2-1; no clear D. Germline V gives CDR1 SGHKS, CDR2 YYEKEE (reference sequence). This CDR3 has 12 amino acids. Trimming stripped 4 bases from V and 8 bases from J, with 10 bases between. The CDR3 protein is CASSPDLDEQFF. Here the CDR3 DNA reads TGTGCCAGCAGCCCCGACCTTGATGAGCAGTTCTTC. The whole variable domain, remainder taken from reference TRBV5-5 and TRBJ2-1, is DAGVTQSPTHLIKTRGQQVTLRCSPISGHKSVSWYQQVLGQGPQFIFQYYEKEERGRGNFPDRFSARQFPNYSSELNVNALLLGDSALYLCASSPDLDEQFFGPGTRLTVL.